Below, 25 T cell receptor beta chains from the same sample are listed, as sequenced in a study of blood T cell repertoires in COVID-19. Libraries were prepared by immunoSEQ multiplex PCR; TCRdb keeps only in-frame clonotypes and omits some of them. The table records a few hundred thousand clones, about 81% of them present only once. The sequencing input was peripheral blood. These receptors all come from a woman aged 65 to 85 with COVID-19, enrolled during active disease.

The gene calls are TRBV6-6 and TRBJ2-6, with TRBD1 identical over 8 bases. Germline CDR1 and CDR2: MNHNY and SVGAGI (reference sequence). V dropped 9 bases and J dropped 1; count of bases not matched to a gene: 5. This CDR3 contains 15 residues. The CDR3 reads CASTTGESGANVLTF. In DNA form, the CDR3 reads TGTGCCAGTACGACAGGGGAATCTGGGGCCAACGTCCTGACTTTC.

The chain couples TRBV18 to TRBJ2-2, with unresolved D. Looked up from germline, CDR1 is KGHSH and CDR2 is LQKENI. CDR3 length: 13 amino acids. V gave up 0 bases and J gave up 6 bases, with 5 bases separating them. Here the CDR3 DNA reads TGTGCCAGCTCACCACCGGGCGCCGGGGAGCTGTTTTTT. Protein sequence: CASSPPGAGELFF. The variable domain in full, completed from reference TRBV18 and TRBJ2-2, reads NAGVMQNPRHLVRRRGQEARLRCSPMKGHSHVYWYRQLPEEGLKFMVYLQKENIIDESGMPKERFSAEFPKEGPSILRIQQVVRGDSAAYFCASSPPGAGELFFGEGSRLTVL.

This rearrangement joins TRBV5-1 to TRBJ2-3; TRBD1 matches 10 bases. The junction had 11 bases not matched to a gene; V was cut back by 5 bases and J by 5 bases. Germline V gene data show CDR1 as SGHRS and CDR2 as YFSETQ. CDR3 size: 16 residues. This CDR3 reads CASRTSVTGGRDTQYF. The CDR3 nucleotides read TGCGCCAGCAGGACCAGCGTGACAGGGGGCAGAGATACGCAGTATTTT. The full variable domain, completed using reference TRBV5-1 and TRBJ2-3, is KAGVTQTPRYLIKTRGQQVTLSCSPISGHRSVSWYQQTPGQGLQFLFEYFSETQRNKGNFPGRFSGRQFSNSRSEMNVSTLELGDSALYLCASRTSVTGGRDTQYFGPGTRLTVL.

This clone was seen only a few times. The V call is TRBV11-3, the J call TRBJ2-1; D might be TRBD2 (7 bases). Trimming took 5 bases from V and 5 from J, leaving 22 bases between them. This CDR3 is built from 17 residues. Germline-derived CDR1 and CDR2 are SGHNT and YENEEA. The CDR3 DNA is TGTGCCAGCAGCCCACCGGGGGCGGGAGCGGTCCACAATGAGCAGTTCTTC. Its translation is CASSPPGAGAVHNEQFF.

The V gene is TRBV20-1, the J gene TRBJ2-5, with 8 bases matching TRBD2. J lost 3 bases, V lost 3 bases, and 9 bases had no gene match. There are 15 residues in the CDR3. Germline lookup yields CDR1 DFQATT and CDR2 SNEGSKA (reference sequence). DNA for the CDR3: TGCAGTGCTAGTTCCCAGCGGGAGAAGGAAGAGACCCAGTACTTC. It is translated as CSASSQREKEETQYF.

This sequence joins TRBV11-2 and TRBJ2-3; the D gene is possibly TRBD1 (6 bases). The V end was cut by 2 bases, the J end by 6 bases, with 15 bases between. The CDR3 is 15 amino acids. Germline values: CDR1 SGHAT, CDR2 FQNNGV. CDR3 DNA sequence: TGTGCCAGCAGCTTAAGAGTCAGGGGTGGCGATACGCAGTATTTT. This codes for CASSLRVRGGDTQYF.

This clone was seen more than once but under ten times. The chain carries TRBV30 and TRBJ1-4; D is perhaps TRBD1 (6 bases). CDR1 GTSNPN and CDR2 SVGIG come from the germline V gene (reference sequence). The CDR3 runs to 13 residues. Trimming cost V 4 bases and J 7 bases, with 13 bases left between them. This chain's CDR3 is CAWKGVLGEKLFF. For the CDR3, the DNA is TGTGCCTGGAAGGGGGTGCTTGGTGAAAAACTGTTTTTT.

On this clone: The same CDR3 arises from other DNA sequences in this sample as well. The chain joins TRBV7-9 to TRBJ2-7, with D tentatively TRBD2 (5 bases). The V and J ends lost 2 bases and 7 bases respectively, with 6 bases between them. In germline, CDR1 is SEHNR, CDR2 FQNEAQ (reference sequence). CDR3 length equals 11 residues. The CDR3 DNA follows: TGTGCCAGCAGCTTAACGGGGGAGCAGTACTTC. It is translated as CASSLTGEQYF.

This clone has more than one count but fewer than ten. The chain uses TRBV20-1 and TRBJ2-7; D is undetermined. Germline values: CDR1 DFQATT, CDR2 SNEGSKA (reference sequence). This CDR3 spans 14 amino acids. V lost 4 bases and J 3 bases, leaving 16 bases between the germline ends. The CDR3 reads CSAIDAKSGYEQYF. In DNA, the CDR3 is TGCAGTGCTATTGATGCAAAATCCGGCTACGAGCAGTACTTC.

The chain couples TRBV28 to TRBJ1-2, with 7 bases fitting TRBD1. This CDR3 contains 12 residues. The junction had 4 bases not matched to a gene; V was cut back by 5 bases and J by 7 bases. CDR1 is MDHEN, CDR2 SYDVKM, per germline. In DNA form, the CDR3 reads TGTGCCAGCAGTGGGACAGTTGCTGGCTACACCTTC. As protein: CASSGTVAGYTF.

This clone was detected a few times. The genes are TRBV29-1 and TRBJ2-4; perhaps TRBD2 as D (5 bases). V was shortened by 4 bases and J by 10 bases, with 17 bases between the two germline ends. Germline V gives CDR1 SQVTM, CDR2 ANQGSEA. CDR3 size: 13 residues. The CDR3 sequence is CSVAPDSTNIQYF. In DNA form, the CDR3 reads TGCAGCGTTGCCCCGGACTCCACGAATATTCAGTACTTC.

The V gene is TRBV6-5, the J gene TRBJ1-3; TRBD1 is a possible D gene (5 bases). The CDR3 spans 15 residues. V was pared by 6 bases and J by 3 bases, with 15 bases between. Germline V gene sequence: CDR1 MNHEY, CDR2 SVGAGI. The CDR3 DNA reads as TGTGCCAGCAGGGAGGGGACCCTTGGTGGAAACACCATATATTTT. Translation: CASREGTLGGNTIYF.

The chain carries TRBV7-2 and TRBJ2-7; 8 bases agree with TRBD1. The CDR3 spans 16 residues. Unmatched junction bases numbered 12, after V lost 3 bases and J lost 5 bases. Germline-derived CDR1 and CDR2 are SGHTA and FQGNSA. The CDR3 DNA is TGTGCCAGCAGCTTCTCCCTCAGGGGGCGAAGTGACGAGCAGTACTTC. This sequence encodes CASSFSLRGRSDEQYF.

The chain carries TRBV28 and TRBJ1-2, with a possible D match to TRBD1 (5 bases). The CDR3 sequence is 13 residues long. CDR1 MDHEN and CDR2 SYDVKM come from the germline V gene. V lost 7 bases to trimming and J lost 2 bases, with 11 bases between them. CDR3: CASIAGGNYGYTF. Here the CDR3 DNA reads TGTGCCAGCATAGCCGGGGGGAACTATGGCTACACCTTC.

This chain links TRBV6-4 with TRBJ2-1; D perhaps matches TRBD2 (6 bases). V was shortened by 8 bases and J by 5 bases, with 19 bases between the two germline ends. Germline lookup yields CDR1 MRHNA and CDR2 SNTAGT. CDR3 length equals 15 residues. CDR3 sequence: CASSAQASANNEQFF. The CDR3 coding sequence is TGTGCCAGCTCGGCACAGGCTAGCGCTAACAATGAGCAGTTCTTC.

The V and J genes are TRBV24-1 and TRBJ2-2; TRBD2 agrees at 7 bases. The germline gives CDR1 KGHDR, CDR2 SFDVKD. The CDR3 has 20 residues. The trim removed 1 base at V and 2 bases at J, leaving 15 bases unmatched. The CDR3 loop reads CATSDLGPSGPILNTGELFF. DNA for the CDR3: TGTGCCACCAGTGATTTAGGGCCTAGCGGCCCAATACTAAACACCGGGGAGCTGTTTTTT.

The chain joins TRBV2 to TRBJ2-7, with D possibly matching TRBD2 (6 bases). Germline V gene sequence: CDR1 SNHLY, CDR2 FYNNEI. Between the trimmed V and J ends, which lost 6 bases and 4 bases, there was a span of 10 bases. CDR3 length equals 12 residues. DNA for the CDR3: TGTGCCAGCAGAGAGGGGACTTACGAGCAGTACTTC. Translating it yields CASREGTYEQYF.

This chain links TRBV2 with TRBJ2-1; 7 nucleotides match TRBD2. Germline values: CDR1 SNHLY, CDR2 FYNNEI. V shed 7 bases and J 8 bases; nucleotides not matched to a gene: 14. This CDR3 has 15 amino acids. The CDR3 sequence: CASNHFTSVGDEQFF. The CDR3 DNA is TGTGCCAGCAATCACTTTACTAGCGTCGGGGATGAGCAGTTCTTC. Combining the CDR3 with reference TRBV2 and TRBJ2-1 gives the whole variable domain EPEVTQTPSHQVTQMGQEVILRCVPISNHLYFYWYRQILGQKVEFLVSFYNNEISEKSEIFDDQFSVERPDGSNFTLKIRSTKLEDSAMYFCASNHFTSVGDEQFFGPGTRLTVL.

Only a few counts were recorded for this clone. The chain uses TRBV7-6 and TRBJ2-7, with 9 bases aligning to TRBD2. This CDR3 contains 15 residues. Germline trimming cut 3 bases from V and 3 bases from J; bases unmatched to any gene: 6. Germline CDR1 SGHVS, CDR2 FNYEAQ. CDR3 loop: CASSLTSGTNYEQYF. CDR3 sequence (DNA): TGTGCCAGCAGCTTGACTAGCGGCACAAACTACGAGCAGTACTTC.

This chain joins TRBV7-2 and TRBJ2-3; possible D gene TRBD2, 6 bases. Germline V gene data show CDR1 as SGHTA and CDR2 as FQGNSA. The CDR3 sequence is 18 residues long. Trimming shortened V by 3 bases and J by 1 base, and 20 bases separated the two germline ends. The CDR3 nucleotides are TGTGCCAGCAGCTTTCGACAGAGCCGGGAGATACGCACAGATACGCAGTATTTT. Its protein product is CASSFRQSREIRTDTQYF.

The rearrangement uses TRBV18 and TRBJ2-5, with TRBD2 matching 9 bases. CDR1 is KGHSH and CDR2 is LQKENI in the germline V gene. With 3 bases clipped from V and 7 bases from J, the junction kept 9 bases outside the gene matches. The length of the CDR3 is 15 residues. The CDR3 DNA follows: TGTGCCAGCTCACCCGGGATAGCGGGAGTGGGGACCCAGTACTTC. Protein product: CASSPGIAGVGTQYF.

The chain uses TRBV19 and TRBJ1-1; possibly TRBD1 for D (5 bases). V was shortened by 0 bases and J by 11 bases, with 16 bases between the two germline ends. Germline loops: CDR1 LNHDA, CDR2 SQIVND (reference sequence). The CDR3 has 14 amino acids. CDR3 sequence reads: CASSIDRGSAEAFF. DNA for the CDR3: TGTGCCAGTAGTATAGATAGGGGATCCGCGGAGGCTTTCTTT.

This clone was detected a few times. The V call is TRBV6-2 or TRBV6-3, the J call TRBJ2-7; D remains ambiguous. The CDR3 extends over 14 amino acids. Trimming removed 3 bases at V and 4 bases at J, with 13 bases between. Germline V lookup: CDR1 MNHEY, CDR2 SVGEGT. CDR3 residues: CASSYLPSGYEQYF. The CDR3 region has the DNA TGTGCCAGCAGTTATTTACCCTCCGGTTACGAGCAGTACTTC.

The rearrangement joins TRBV6-6 to TRBJ1-2; 10 bases match TRBD1. V shed 2 bases, J shed 6 bases, and the junction held 3 bases outside the gene matches. This CDR3 spans 14 amino acids. Germline V CDR1 and CDR2: MNHNY, SVGAGI (reference sequence). The CDR3 loop is CASSYLDRGHGYTF. The CDR3 coding sequence is TGTGCCAGCAGTTACCTCGACAGGGGGCATGGCTACACCTTC.

The rearrangement joins TRBV7-2 to TRBJ1-4; D gene uncertain. The CDR3 sequence is 13 residues long. CDR1 and CDR2 (germline): SGHTA, FQGNSA. The V end lost 4 bases, the J end lost 6 bases, and 9 bases lay between the germline ends. CDR3 sequence (DNA): TGTGCCAGCAGCTCCTTCACGGATGAAAAACTGTTTTTT. This sequence encodes CASSSFTDEKLFF.